This T cell receptor (beta chain) emerged from a study of blood T cell repertoires in COVID-19. The CDR3 length is 11 residues. Trimming removed 5 bases from V and 3 bases from J, with 5 bases in between. CDR1 SNHLY and CDR2 FYNNEI come from the germline V gene. Produced via immunoSEQ multiplex PCR; TCRdb's table is partial and in-frame only. The sample contains roughly 250,000 clones, approximately 83% of which appear only once. J is TRBJ2-7 and V is TRBV2, with D maybe TRBD2 (5 bases). Material for sequencing was PBMCs or T cells enriched from blood (not recorded which). The source is a woman in her 30s who had recovered from COVID-19. The CDR3 region is CASSRGYEQYF. As DNA, the CDR3 is TGTGCCAGCAGTCGGGGCTACGAGCAGTACTTC.